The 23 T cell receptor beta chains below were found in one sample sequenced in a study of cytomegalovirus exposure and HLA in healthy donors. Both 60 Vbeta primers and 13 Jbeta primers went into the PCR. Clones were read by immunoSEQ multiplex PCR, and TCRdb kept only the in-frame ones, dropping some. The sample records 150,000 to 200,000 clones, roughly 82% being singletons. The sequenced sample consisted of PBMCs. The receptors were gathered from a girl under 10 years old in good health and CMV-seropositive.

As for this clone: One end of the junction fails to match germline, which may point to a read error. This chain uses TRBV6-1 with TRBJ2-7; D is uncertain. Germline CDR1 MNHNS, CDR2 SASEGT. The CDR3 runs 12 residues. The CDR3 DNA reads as TGCGCCAGTCGACTCACCTCCTACGAGCAGTACTTC. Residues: CASRLTSYEQYF.

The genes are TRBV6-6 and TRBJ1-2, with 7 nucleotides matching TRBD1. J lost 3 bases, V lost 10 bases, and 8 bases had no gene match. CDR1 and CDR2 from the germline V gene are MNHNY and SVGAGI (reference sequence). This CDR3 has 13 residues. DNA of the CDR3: TGTGCCACCTCTCAGGGGGAAGACTATGGCTACACCTTC. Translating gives CATSQGEDYGYTF.

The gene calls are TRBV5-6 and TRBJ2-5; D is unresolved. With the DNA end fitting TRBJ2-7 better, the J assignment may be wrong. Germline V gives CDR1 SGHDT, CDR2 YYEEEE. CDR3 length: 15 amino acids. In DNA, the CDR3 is TGTGCCAGCAGCTCAACGAGGCCCAGCTCCTACGAGCAGTACTTC. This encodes CASSSTRPSSYEQYF.

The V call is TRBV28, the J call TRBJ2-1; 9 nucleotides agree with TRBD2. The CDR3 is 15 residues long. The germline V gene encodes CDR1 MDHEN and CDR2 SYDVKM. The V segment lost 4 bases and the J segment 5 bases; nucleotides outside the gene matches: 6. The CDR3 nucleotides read TGTGCCAGCAGTTCCACTAGCGGGCTAAACAATGAGCAGTTCTTC. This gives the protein CASSSTSGLNNEQFF.

The DNA of the CDR3 is TGTGCCAGCACCGACGGAGGGACAGGGAACACCGGGGAGCTGTTTTTT. Translated: CASTDGGTGNTGELFF. The chain uses TRBV5-4 and TRBJ2-2; TRBD1 agrees at 8 bases. Germline V CDR1 and CDR2: SGHNT, YYREEE (reference sequence). Trimming took 6 bases from V and 1 from J; bases not matched to a gene: 8. The CDR3 loop spans 16 amino acids.

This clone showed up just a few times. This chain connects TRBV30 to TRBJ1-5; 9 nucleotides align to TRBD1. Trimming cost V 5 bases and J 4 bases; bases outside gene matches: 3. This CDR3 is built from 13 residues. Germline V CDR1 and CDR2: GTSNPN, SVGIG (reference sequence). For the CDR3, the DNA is TGTGCCTGGGGGACAGGGACTAATCAGCCCCAGCATTTT. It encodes CAWGTGTNQPQHF.

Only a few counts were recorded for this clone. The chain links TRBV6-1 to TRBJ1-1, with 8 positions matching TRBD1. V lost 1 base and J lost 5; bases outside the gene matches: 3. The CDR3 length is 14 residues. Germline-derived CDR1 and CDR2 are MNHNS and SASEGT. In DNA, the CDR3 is TGTGCCAGCAGTGAAGGGACAGGGCGAACTGAAGCTTTCTTT. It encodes CASSEGTGRTEAFF.

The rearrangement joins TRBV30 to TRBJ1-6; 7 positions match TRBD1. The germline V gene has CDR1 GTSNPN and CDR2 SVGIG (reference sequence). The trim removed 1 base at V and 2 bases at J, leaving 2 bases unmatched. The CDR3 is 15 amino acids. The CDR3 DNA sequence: TGTGCCTGGAGTGGACAGGGTACCTATAATTCACCCCTCCACTTT. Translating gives CAWSGQGTYNSPLHF.

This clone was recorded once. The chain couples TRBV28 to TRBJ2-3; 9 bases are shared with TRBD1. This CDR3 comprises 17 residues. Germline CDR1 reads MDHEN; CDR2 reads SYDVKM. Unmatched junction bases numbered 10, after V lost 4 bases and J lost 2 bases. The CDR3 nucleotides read TGTGCCAGCAGTTCAAGTGGGACAGGGATCCTCACAGATACGCAGTATTTT. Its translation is CASSSSGTGILTDTQYF.

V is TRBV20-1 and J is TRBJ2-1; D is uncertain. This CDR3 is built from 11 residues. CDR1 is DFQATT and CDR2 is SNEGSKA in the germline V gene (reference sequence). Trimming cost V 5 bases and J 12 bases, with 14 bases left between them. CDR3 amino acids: CSASQPFGQFF. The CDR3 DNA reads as TGCAGTGCTTCACAGCCGTTCGGGCAGTTCTTC.

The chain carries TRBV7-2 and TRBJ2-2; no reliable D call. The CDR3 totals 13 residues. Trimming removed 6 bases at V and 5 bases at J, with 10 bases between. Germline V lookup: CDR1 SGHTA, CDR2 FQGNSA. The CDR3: CASRFTGTGELFF. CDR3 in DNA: TGTGCCAGCAGGTTCACCGGTACCGGGGAGCTGTTTTTT.

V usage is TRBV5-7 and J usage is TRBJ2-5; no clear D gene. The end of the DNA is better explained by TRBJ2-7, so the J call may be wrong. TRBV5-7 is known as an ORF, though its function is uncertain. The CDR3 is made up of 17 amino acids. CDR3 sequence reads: CASSLAPPAASSYEQYF. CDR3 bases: TGTGCCAGCAGCTTGGCACCGCCCGCCGCGAGCTCCTACGAGCAGTACTTC.

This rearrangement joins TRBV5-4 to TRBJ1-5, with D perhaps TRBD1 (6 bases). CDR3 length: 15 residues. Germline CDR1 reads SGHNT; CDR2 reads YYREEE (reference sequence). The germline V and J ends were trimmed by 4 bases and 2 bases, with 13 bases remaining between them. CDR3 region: CASSLNEGGNQPQHF. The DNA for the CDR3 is TGTGCCAGCAGCCTCAACGAGGGGGGCAATCAGCCCCAGCATTTT.

CDR3 sequence reads: CASSLVTGGPNEQYF. CDR3 nucleotides: TGTGCCAGCAGCTTAGTAACGGGAGGGCCAAACGAGCAGTACTTC. This chain connects TRBV7-9 to TRBJ2-7; 8 bases map to TRBD2. This CDR3 is 15 amino acids long. V trimming: 1 base; J trimming: 5 bases; junction bases outside the gene matches: 7. Germline lookup yields CDR1 SEHNR and CDR2 FQNEAQ (reference sequence).

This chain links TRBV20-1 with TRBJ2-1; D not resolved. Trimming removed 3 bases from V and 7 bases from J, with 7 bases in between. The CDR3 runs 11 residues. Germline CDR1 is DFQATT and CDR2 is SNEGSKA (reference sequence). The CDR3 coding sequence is TGCAGTGCTAGTCGGAGAAATGAGCAGTTCTTC. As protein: CSASRRNEQFF.

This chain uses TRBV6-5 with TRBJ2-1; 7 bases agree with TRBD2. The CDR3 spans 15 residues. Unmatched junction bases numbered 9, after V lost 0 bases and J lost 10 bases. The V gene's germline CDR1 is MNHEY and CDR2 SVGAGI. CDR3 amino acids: CASSYSTQGGREQFF. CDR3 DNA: TGTGCCAGCAGTTACTCCACTCAGGGAGGGAGGGAGCAGTTCTTC.

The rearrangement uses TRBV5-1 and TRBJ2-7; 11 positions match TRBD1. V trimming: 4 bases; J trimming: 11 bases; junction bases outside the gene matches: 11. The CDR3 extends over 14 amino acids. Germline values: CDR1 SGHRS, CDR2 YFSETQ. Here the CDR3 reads CASSTGQGAFIEYF. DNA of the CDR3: TGCGCCAGCAGCACAGGACAGGGGGCGTTTATAGAGTACTTC.

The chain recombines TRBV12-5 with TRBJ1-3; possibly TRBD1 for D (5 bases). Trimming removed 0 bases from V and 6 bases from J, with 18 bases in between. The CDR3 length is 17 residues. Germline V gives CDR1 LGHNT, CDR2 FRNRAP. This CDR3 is CASGLVLWGVRQNTIYF. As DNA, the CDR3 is TGTGCTAGTGGTTTGGTACTGTGGGGGGTCCGTCAAAACACCATATATTTT.

The CDR3: CASRLQGSVFEQYF. The CDR3 DNA follows: TGTGCCAGCAGATTACAGGGTAGTGTCTTCGAGCAGTACTTC. The chain links TRBV2 to TRBJ2-7; D possibly corresponds to TRBD1 (6 bases). CDR1 and CDR2 (germline): SNHLY, FYNNEI. Trimming cost V 6 bases and J 6 bases, with 18 bases left between them. The CDR3 is 14 residues long.

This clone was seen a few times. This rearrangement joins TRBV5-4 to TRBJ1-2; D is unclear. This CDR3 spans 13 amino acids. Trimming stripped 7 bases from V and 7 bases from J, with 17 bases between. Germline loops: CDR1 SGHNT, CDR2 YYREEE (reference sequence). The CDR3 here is CASLREAMGGYTF. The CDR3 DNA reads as TGTGCCAGCCTAAGGGAGGCGATGGGTGGCTACACCTTC.

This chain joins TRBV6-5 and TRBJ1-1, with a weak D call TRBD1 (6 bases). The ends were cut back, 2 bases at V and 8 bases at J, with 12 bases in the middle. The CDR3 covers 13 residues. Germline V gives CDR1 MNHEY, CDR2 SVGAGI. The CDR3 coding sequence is TGTGCCAGCAGTTACAGGCGGGGGCAGGAAGCTTTCTTT. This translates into CASSYRRGQEAFF.

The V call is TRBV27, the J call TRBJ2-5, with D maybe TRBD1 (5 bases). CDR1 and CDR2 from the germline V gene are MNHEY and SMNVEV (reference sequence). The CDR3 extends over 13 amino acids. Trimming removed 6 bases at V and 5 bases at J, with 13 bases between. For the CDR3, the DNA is TGTGCCAGCAGCCCTCTGGGGCGGGAGACCCAGTACTTC. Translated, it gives CASSPLGRETQYF.

For the CDR3, the DNA is TGTGCCAGCAGACCGGGACAGCGGAACACTGAAGCTTTCTTT. This codes for CASRPGQRNTEAFF. The chain has TRBV2 and TRBJ1-1, with 7 bases matching TRBD1. V gave up 6 bases and J gave up 1 base; unmatched junction bases: 5. Looked up from germline, CDR1 is SNHLY and CDR2 is FYNNEI. CDR3 length: 14 amino acids.